This T cell receptor beta chain was recovered during a study of blood T cells in healthy people across ages (dated by TCRdb to between 2014 and 2017). With respect to the entire study: In model experiments, roughly one uniquely barcoded TCR beta cDNA molecule per two T cells was captured by template switching. The study measured age-related changes in TCR beta repertoire diversity using deep sequencing normalized with unique cDNA molecular identifiers. The donors were split into four age groups: young (average 16 years), middle-aged (about 40), aged (about 56) and long-lived (about 74). To avoid experimental bias, donors of different ages were spread randomly across the sequencing lanes. The study analyzed two additional independent replicas of 1 million unique cDNA reads from the same blood draw for two donors, one aged 18 to 30 and one aged 80 or older. Study-wide findings and limitations: The long-lived group showed more naive CD4+ T cells, fewer expanded clones and increased TCR diversity than the aged group, suggesting age selection. Observed TCR beta diversity per million T cells fell roughly linearly with age, and a significant reduction was already apparent by age around 39. There was a strong correlation between observed TCR beta diversity and the percentage of naive T cells measured by flow cytometry. Donor CMV infection status was unknown, potentially confounding age-related changes in expanded clonotypes. Bulk unsorted PBMC profiling prevented conclusive comparison of naive and antigen-experienced compartments. Estimates of total diversity based on one million sequenced T cells were considered lower bounds and underestimates.

This clonotype was seen just once. The antigen it recognizes is unknown. Per-base qualities were not stored, and no clone one base away is much larger. The CDR3, cysteine through phenylalanine, is 10 amino acids long. Only the CDR3 DNA stays, 30 bases, in frame from base 1. Based on the germline V gene (reference sequence), the CDR1 and CDR2 sequences are DFQATT and SNEGSKA. V is clipped by 5 bases and J by 13 bases, and the sequence between their germline boundaries is 12 bases long. Preparation of the library involved 5' RACE. Sequencer: Illumina HiSeq 2500. A second about 7 to 11 cycle PCR used a sample-barcoded 5' primer and a J-beta primer mix. A unique molecular identifier was introduced onto each TCR beta cDNA molecule by a template-switch 5' adaptor carrying 12 random nucleotides. At least 3 million CDR3-containing paired-end reads were obtained from each sample. First-strand cDNA was synthesized from all RNA with the Mint cDNA synthesis kit, primed by a TRBC-specific oligonucleotide. Following uracil-DNA glycosylase treatment, a first 18-cycle PCR with universal primers M1SS and BC2_uni_R was performed on all cDNA. In the source study's methods: For normalization, 1 million high-quality reads, each with a distinct molecular identifier, were randomly selected from each sample. Instead of being binned into consensus sequences, reads that shared molecular identifiers were thrown out. MiTCR, run with a Q25 quality threshold and the strictest error-elimination algorithm, handled CDR3 identification, clonotype clustering and error correction. A nonparametric unseen species model using Euler transformation provided a lower-bound estimate of total TCR beta diversity. TCRdb took the public reads, trimmed them with fastp at Q25, ran MiXCR for clone calling and kept in-frame beta chains. Rows with a matching CDR3 protein are joined into one entry that keeps the most common DNA and genes. These V and J calls originate from TCRdb's pipeline instead of the authors' own analysis. The sample table records about 1.4 million distinct CDR3 sequences; approximately 60% of these occur just once. The ten largest clones capture roughly 7% of the sample.

Systemically healthy Caucasian individuals from Russia, 35 to 50 in total and aged roughly 6 to 90 years, were included as donors. Ten milliliters of peripheral blood were drawn from each donor into EDTA-treated Vacutainer tubes. Ficoll-Paque density-gradient centrifugation was used to isolate PBMCs, with at least 6.5 million per sample. Trizol reagent was used to extract total RNA from the PBMCs, yielding at least 6 micrograms per sample. Naive CD45RAhigh/CD27high T cell percentages were measured by flow cytometry on a PBMC aliquot from every donor. The source of this sequence is a man between 18 and 35 years old in good health. The material sequenced was blood. The chain was built from TRBV20-1 and TRBJ2-4, with a weak D call of TRBD1 (5 bases match). The DNA is TGCAGTGCTTTCGGACATACCCAGTACTTC. Translated, it gives CSAFGHTQYF.